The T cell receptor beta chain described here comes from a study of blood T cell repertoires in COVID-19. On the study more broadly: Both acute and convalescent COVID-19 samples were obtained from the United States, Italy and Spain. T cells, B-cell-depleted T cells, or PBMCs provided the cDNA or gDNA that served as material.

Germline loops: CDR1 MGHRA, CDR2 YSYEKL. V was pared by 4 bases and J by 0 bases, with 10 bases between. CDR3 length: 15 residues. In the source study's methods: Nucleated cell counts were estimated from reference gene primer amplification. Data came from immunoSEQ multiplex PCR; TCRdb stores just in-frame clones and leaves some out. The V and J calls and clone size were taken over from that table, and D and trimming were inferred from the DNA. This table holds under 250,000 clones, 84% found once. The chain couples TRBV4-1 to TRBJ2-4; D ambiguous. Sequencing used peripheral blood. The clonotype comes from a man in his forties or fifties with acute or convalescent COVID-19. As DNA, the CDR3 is TGCGCCAGCAGCCCTACTGCGGTAGCCAAAAACATTCAGTACTTC. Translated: CASSPTAVAKNIQYF.